This T cell receptor (beta chain) was sequenced in a study of spatial heterogeneity in lung cancer. General study findings and limits: Alpha and beta chain coverage of tumor T cells was estimated at about 6.6% and 12%, respectively. One measure, the expanded intratumoral alpha and beta TCR count, tracked tumor mutation counts.

This clonotype showed up many times. What it recognizes is unknown. Trimming removed 7 bases at V and 2 bases at J, with 8 bases between. Germline V gives CDR1 SQVTM, CDR2 ANQGSEA. The length of the CDR3 is 11 residues. Time point meaning: sample taken at primary tumor resection. Samples were donated by 72 untreated early-stage non-small cell lung cancer patients. TCR cDNA molecules were tagged individually, and each one carried a unique molecular identifier. TCRdb analysed the 5' RACE reads with MiXCR anew, one entry per CDR3 protein. The table includes approximately 7,000 distinct CDR3 sequences, 3.1% detected once.

The specimen was lung tumor tissue, collected at surgery. The genes are TRBV29-1 and TRBJ1-2, with no clear D. This clonotype was sampled from a male donor with early-stage non-small cell lung cancer. CDR3 nucleotides: TGCAGCGCGACTGAAAACTATGGCTACACCTTC. It specifies CSATENYGYTF.